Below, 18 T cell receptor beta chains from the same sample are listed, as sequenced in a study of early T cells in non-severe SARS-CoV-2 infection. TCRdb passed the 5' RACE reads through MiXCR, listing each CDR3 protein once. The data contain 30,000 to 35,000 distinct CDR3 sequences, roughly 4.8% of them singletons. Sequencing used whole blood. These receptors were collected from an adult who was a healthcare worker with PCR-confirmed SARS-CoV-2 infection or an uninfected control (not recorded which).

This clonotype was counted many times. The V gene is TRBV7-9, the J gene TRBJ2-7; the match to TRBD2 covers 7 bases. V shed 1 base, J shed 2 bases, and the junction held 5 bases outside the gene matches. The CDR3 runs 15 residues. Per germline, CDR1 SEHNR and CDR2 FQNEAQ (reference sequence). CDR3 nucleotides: TGTGCCAGCAGCTTAGGGGGGGGTCCGCCCTACGAGCAGTACTTC. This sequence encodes CASSLGGGPPYEQYF.

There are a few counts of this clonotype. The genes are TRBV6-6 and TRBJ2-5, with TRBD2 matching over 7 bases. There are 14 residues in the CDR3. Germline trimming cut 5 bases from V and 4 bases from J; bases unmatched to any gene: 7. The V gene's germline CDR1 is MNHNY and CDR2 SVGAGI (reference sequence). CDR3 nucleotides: TGTGCCAGCAGTCGACCAGGCGGGGGAGAGACCCAGTACTTC. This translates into CASSRPGGGETQYF.

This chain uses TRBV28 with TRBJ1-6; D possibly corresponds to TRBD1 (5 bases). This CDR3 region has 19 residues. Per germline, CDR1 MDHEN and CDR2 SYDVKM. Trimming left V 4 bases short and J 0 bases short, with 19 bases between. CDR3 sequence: CASSSGQGGMASYNSPLHF. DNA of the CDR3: TGTGCCAGCAGTTCGGGTCAGGGCGGCATGGCCTCCTATAATTCACCCCTCCACTTT. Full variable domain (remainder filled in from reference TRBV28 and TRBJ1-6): DVKVTQSSRYLVKRTGEKVFLECVQDMDHENMFWYRQDPGLGLRLIYFSYDVKMKEKGDIPEGYSVSREKKERFSLILESASTNQTSMYLCASSSGQGGMASYNSPLHFGNGTRLTVT.

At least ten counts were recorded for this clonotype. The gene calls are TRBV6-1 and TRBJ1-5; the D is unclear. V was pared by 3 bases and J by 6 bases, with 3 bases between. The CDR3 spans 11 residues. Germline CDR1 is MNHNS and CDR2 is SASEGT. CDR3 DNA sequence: TGTGCCAGCAGTGATGCTCAGCCCCAGCATTTT. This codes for CASSDAQPQHF.

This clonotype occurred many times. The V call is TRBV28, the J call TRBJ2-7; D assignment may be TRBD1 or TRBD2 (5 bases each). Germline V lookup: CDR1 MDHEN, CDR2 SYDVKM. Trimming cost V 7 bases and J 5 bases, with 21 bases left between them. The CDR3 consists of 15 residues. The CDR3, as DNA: TGTGCCAGCACCCTGGGACCCCCAGGAACGAACGAGCAGTACTTC. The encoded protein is CASTLGPPGTNEQYF.

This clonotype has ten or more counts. The CDR3 DNA is TGTGCCAGCAGCCAAGACCCAGAGTTCAGAAGCTACACCTTC. It is translated as CASSQDPEFRSYTF. This chain connects TRBV3-1 to TRBJ1-2; D uncertain. Trimming cost V 0 bases and J 9 bases, with 14 bases left between them. CDR1 LGHDT and CDR2 YNNKEL come from the germline V gene (reference sequence). The length of the CDR3 is 14 residues. Drawing the rest from reference TRBV3-1 and TRBJ1-2, the complete variable domain is DTAVSQTPKYLVTQMGNDKSIKCEQNLGHDTMYWYKQDSKKFLKIMFSYNNKELIINETVPNRFSPKSPDKAHLNLHINSLELGDSAVYFCASSQDPEFRSYTFGSGTRLTVV.

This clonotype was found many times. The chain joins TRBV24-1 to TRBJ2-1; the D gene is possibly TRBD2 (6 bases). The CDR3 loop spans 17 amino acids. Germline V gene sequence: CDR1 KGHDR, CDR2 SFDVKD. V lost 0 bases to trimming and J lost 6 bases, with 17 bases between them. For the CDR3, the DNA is TGTGCCACCAGTGATTTGAAAGCGGGCCCCACACCCAATGAGCAGTTCTTC. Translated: CATSDLKAGPTPNEQFF.

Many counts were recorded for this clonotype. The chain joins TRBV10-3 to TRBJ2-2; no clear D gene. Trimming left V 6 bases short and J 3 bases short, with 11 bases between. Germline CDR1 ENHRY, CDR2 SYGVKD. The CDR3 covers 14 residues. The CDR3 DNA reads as TGTGCCATCAGATCAGACTCGGACACCGGGGAGCTGTTTTTT. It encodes CAIRSDSDTGELFF.

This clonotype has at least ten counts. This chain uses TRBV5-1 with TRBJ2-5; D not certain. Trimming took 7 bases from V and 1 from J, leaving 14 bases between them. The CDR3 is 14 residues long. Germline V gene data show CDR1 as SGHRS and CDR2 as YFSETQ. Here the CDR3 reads CASFRGKGQETQYF. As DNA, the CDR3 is TGCGCCAGCTTCCGTGGGAAGGGCCAAGAGACCCAGTACTTC.

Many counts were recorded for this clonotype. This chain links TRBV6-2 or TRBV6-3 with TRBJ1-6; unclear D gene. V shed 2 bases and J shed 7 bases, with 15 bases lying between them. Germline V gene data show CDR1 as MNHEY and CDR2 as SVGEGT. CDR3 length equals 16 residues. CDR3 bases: TGTGCCAGCAGTTACACCGCAGAGGGAGAAAATTCACCCCTCCACTTT. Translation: CASSYTAEGENSPLHF.

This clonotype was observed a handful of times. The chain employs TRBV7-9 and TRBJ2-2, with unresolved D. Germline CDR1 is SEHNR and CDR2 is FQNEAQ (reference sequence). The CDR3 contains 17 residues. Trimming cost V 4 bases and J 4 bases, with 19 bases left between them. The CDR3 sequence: CASSSSGGFFGTGELFF. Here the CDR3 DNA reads TGTGCCAGCAGCTCCTCCGGTGGATTCTTTGGCACCGGGGAGCTGTTTTTT. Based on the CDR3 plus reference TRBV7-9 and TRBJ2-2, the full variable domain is DTGVSQNPRHKITKRGQNVTFRCDPISEHNRLYWYRQTLGQGPEFLTYFQNEAQLEKSRLLSDRFSAERPKGSFSTLEIQRTEQGDSAMYLCASSSSGGFFGTGELFFGEGSRLTVL.

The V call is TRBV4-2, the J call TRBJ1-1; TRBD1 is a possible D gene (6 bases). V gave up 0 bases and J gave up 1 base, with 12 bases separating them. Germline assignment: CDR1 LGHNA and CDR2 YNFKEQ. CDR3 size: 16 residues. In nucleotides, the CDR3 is TGTGCCAGCAGCCAAGACCGCAGGGGCACGAACACTGAAGCTTTCTTT. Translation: CASSQDRRGTNTEAFF.

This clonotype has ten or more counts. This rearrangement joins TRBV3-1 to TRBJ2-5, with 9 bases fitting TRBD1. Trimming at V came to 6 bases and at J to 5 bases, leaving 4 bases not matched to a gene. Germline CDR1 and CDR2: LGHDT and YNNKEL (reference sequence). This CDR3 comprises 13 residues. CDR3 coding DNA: TGTGCCAGCAGACAGGGACAGGGCGAGACCCAGTACTTC. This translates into CASRQGQGETQYF.

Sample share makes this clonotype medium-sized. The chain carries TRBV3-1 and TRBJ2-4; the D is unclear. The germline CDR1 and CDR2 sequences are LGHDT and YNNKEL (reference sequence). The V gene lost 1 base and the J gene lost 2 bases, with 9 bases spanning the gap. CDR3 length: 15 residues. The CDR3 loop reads CASSQGIIPKNIQYF. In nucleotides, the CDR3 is TGTGCCAGCAGCCAAGGCATAATTCCCAAAAACATTCAGTACTTC.

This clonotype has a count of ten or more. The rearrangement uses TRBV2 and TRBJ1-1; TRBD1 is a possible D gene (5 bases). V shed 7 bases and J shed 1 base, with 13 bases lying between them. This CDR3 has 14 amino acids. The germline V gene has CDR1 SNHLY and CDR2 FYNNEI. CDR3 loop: CASISQATNTEAFF. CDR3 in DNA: TGTGCCAGCATTTCACAGGCTACGAACACTGAAGCTTTCTTT.

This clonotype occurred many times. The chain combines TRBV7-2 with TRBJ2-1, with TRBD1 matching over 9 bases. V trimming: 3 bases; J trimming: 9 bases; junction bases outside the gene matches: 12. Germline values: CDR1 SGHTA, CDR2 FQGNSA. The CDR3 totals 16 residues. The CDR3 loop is CASSFLQGAGVGEQFF. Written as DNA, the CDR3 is TGTGCCAGCAGCTTCCTACAGGGGGCGGGAGTGGGTGAGCAGTTCTTC.

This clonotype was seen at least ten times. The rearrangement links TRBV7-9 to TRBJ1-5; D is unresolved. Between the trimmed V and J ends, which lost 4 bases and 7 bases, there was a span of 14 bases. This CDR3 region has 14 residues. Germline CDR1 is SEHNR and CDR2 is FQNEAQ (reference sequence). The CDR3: CASSSTTTRQPQHF. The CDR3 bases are TGTGCCAGCAGCTCGACAACCACCCGACAGCCCCAGCATTTT.

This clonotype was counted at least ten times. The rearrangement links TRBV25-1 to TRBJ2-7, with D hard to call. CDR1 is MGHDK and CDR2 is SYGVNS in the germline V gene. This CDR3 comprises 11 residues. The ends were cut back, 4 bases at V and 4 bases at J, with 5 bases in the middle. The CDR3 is CASSGTYEQYF. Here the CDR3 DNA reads TGTGCCAGCAGTGGAACATACGAGCAGTACTTC.